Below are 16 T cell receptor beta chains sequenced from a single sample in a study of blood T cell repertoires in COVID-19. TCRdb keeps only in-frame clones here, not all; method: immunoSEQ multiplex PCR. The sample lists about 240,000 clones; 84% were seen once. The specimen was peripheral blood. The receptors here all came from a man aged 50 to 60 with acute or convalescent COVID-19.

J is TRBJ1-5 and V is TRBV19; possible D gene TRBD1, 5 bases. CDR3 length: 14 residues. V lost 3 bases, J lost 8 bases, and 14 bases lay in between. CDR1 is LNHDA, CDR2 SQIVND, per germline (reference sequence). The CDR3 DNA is TGTGCCAGTAGTATTGTTGCCAGGGAGGAGCCCCAGCATTTT. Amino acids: CASSIVAREEPQHF.

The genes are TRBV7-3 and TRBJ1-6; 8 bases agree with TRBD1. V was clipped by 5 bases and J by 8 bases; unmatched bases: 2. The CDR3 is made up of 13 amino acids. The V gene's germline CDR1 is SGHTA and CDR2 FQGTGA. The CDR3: CASSKQGDSPLHF. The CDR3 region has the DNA TGTGCCAGCAGCAAACAGGGGGATTCACCCCTCCACTTT.

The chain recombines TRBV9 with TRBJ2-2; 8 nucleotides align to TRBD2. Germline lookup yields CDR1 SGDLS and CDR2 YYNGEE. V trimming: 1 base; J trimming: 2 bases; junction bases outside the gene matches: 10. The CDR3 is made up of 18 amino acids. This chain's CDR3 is CASSVLPGSGSNTGELFF. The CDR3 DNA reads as TGTGCCAGCAGCGTACTCCCTGGCAGCGGGAGTAACACCGGGGAGCTGTTTTTT.

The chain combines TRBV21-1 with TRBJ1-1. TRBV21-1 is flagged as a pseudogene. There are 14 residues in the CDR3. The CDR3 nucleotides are TGTGCCAGCAGCAAACGGGATATCATATTAGGAGCTTTCTTT. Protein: CASSKRDIILGAFF.

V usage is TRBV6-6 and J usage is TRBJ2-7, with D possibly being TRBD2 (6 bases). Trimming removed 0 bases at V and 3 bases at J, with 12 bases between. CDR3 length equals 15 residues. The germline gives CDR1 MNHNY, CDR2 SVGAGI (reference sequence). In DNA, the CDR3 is TGTGCCAGCAGTTACTCGACGGGACTCGTCTACGAGCAGTACTTC. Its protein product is CASSYSTGLVYEQYF.

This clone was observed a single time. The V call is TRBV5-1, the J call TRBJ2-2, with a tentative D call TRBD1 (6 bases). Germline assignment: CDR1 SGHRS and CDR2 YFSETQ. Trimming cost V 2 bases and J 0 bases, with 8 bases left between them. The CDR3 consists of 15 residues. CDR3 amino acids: CASSLTGSNTGELFF. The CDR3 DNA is TGCGCCAGCAGCTTAACAGGGTCGAACACCGGGGAGCTGTTTTTT.

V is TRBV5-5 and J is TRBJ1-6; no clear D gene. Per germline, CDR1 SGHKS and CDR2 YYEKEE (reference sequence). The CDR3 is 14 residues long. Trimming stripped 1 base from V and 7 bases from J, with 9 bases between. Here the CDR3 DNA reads TGTGCCAGCAGCTTGCCCGGGGTCAATTCACCCCTCCACTTT. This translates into CASSLPGVNSPLHF.

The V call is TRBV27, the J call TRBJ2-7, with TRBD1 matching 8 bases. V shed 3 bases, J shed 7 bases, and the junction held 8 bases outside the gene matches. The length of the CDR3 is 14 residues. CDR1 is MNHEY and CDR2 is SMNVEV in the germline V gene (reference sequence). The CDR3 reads CASSFGTGPTEQYF. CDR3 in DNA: TGTGCCAGCAGTTTCGGGACAGGTCCAACGGAGCAGTACTTC.

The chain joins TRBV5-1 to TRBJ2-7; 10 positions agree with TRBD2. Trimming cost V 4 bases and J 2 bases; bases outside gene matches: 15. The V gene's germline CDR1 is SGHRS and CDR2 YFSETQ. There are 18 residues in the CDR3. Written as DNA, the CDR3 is TGCGCCAGCAGCACCCCCGGGACAGGCAGCGGGGGGGCCTACGAGCAGTACTTC. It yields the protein CASSTPGTGSGGAYEQYF. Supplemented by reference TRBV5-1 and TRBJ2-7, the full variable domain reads KAGVTQTPRYLIKTRGQQVTLSCSPISGHRSVSWYQQTPGQGLQFLFEYFSETQRNKGNFPGRFSGRQFSNSRSEMNVSTLELGDSALYLCASSTPGTGSGGAYEQYFGPGTRLTVT.

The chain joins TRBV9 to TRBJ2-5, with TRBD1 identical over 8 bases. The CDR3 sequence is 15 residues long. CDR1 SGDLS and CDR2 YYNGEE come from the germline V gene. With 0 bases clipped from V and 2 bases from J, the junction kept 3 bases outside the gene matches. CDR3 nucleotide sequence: TGTGCCAGCAGCGTAGGGGGACAGGATCAAGAGACCCAGTACTTC. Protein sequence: CASSVGGQDQETQYF.

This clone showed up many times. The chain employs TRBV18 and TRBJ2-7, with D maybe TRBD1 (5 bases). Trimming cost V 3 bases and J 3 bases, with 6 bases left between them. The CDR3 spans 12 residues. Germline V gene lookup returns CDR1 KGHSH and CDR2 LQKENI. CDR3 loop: CASSPDSYEQYF. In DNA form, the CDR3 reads TGTGCCAGCTCACCTGACAGCTACGAGCAGTACTTC. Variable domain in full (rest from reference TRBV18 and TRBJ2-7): NAGVMQNPRHLVRRRGQEARLRCSPMKGHSHVYWYRQLPEEGLKFMVYLQKENIIDESGMPKERFSAEFPKEGPSILRIQQVVRGDSAAYFCASSPDSYEQYFGPGTRLTVT.

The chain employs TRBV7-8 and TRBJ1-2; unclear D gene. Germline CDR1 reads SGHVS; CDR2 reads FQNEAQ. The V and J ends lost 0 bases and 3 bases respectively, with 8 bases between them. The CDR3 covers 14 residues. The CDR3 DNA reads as TGTGCCAGCAGCTTAGCCCAACGGGACTATGGCTACACCTTC. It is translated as CASSLAQRDYGYTF.

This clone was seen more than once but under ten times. The CDR3 coding sequence is TGTGCCAGCAGCCAAGGCGCGACCGGGGAGCTGTTTTTT. This encodes CASSQGATGELFF. The chain carries TRBV3-1 (or the pseudogene TRBV3-2) and TRBJ2-2; D not resolved. The CDR3 contains 13 residues. Germline values: CDR1 LGHDT, CDR2 YNNKEL (reference sequence). V was trimmed by 1 base and J by 5 bases, leaving 5 bases between them.

The CDR3 DNA sequence: TGTGCCACCAGTAAGAACAGGGGGTCCCACAATGAGCAGTTCTTC. Encoded protein: CATSKNRGSHNEQFF. The chain recombines TRBV24-1 with TRBJ2-1, with TRBD1 identical over 8 bases. V lost 6 bases, J lost 5 bases, and 8 bases stayed unmatched. The CDR3 has 15 residues. The germline V gene encodes CDR1 KGHDR and CDR2 SFDVKD.

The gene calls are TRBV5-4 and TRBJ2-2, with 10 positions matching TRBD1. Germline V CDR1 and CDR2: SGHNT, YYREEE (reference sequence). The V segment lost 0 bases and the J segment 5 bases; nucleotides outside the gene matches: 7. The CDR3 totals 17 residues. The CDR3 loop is CASSLGPPGQGTGELFF. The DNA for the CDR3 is TGTGCCAGCAGCTTGGGACCCCCGGGACAGGGGACCGGGGAGCTGTTTTTT.

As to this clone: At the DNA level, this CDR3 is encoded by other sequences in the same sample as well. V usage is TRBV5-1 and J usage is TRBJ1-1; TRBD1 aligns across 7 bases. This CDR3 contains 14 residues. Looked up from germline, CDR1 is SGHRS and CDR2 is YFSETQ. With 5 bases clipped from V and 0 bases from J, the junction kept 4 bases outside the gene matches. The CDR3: CASSLGGLNTEAFF. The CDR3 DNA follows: TGCGCCAGCAGTTTAGGGGGCCTGAACACTGAAGCTTTCTTT.